The 17 T cell receptor beta chains listed next were all sequenced from one sample in a study of T cell responses to AZD1222 COVID-19 vaccine. Here immunoSEQ multiplex PCR was the method, and the copy in TCRdb shows in-frame clones only, minus some. The sample lists approximately 220,000 clones, just over 90% occurring once. The starting material was peripheral blood, obtained on day 0 of MenACWY control vaccination. These receptors were collected from an adult in good health.

The V and J genes are TRBV11-2 and TRBJ2-4; possibly TRBD2 for D (5 bases). This CDR3 has 16 residues. Germline V gene sequence: CDR1 SGHAT, CDR2 FQNNGV. The V gene lost 5 bases and the J gene lost 2 bases, with 16 bases spanning the gap. CDR3 bases: TGTGCCAGCAGCAACCGGGGAACTAGTACCAAAAACATTCAGTACTTC. Its translation is CASSNRGTSTKNIQYF.

This rearrangement joins TRBV15 to TRBJ1-3; D remains ambiguous. With 0 bases removed from V and 4 bases from J, the gap between germline ends came to 10 bases. The V gene's germline CDR1 is LNHNV and CDR2 YYDKDF (reference sequence). CDR3 size: 15 residues. In nucleotides, the CDR3 is TGTGCCACCAGCAGAGAAAGGGTGGGAGGAAACACCATATATTTT. This sequence encodes CATSRERVGGNTIYF.

The chain combines TRBV29-1 with TRBJ1-2, with D unclear. V was clipped by 6 bases and J by 3 bases, with 8 bases between them. Germline lookup yields CDR1 SQVTM and CDR2 ANQGSEA. The CDR3 loop spans 11 amino acids. This CDR3 is CSVKVDYGYTF. CDR3 DNA sequence: TGCAGCGTCAAGGTGGACTATGGCTACACCTTC.

V is TRBV6-1 and J is TRBJ2-3, with TRBD2 matching 7 bases. Looked up from germline, CDR1 is MNHNS and CDR2 is SASEGT. V gave up 0 bases and J gave up 9 bases; unmatched junction bases: 12. The length of the CDR3 is 16 residues. This CDR3 reads CASSEAIGGGVETQYF. CDR3 nucleotides: TGTGCCAGCAGTGAAGCGATCGGCGGGGGAGTGGAAACGCAGTATTTT.

The V call is TRBV19, the J call TRBJ1-6; the match to TRBD1 covers 9 bases. V gave up 5 bases and J gave up 8 bases; unmatched junction bases: 7. CDR1 LNHDA and CDR2 SQIVND come from the germline V gene (reference sequence). The CDR3 consists of 15 residues. The CDR3 coding sequence is TGTGCCAGTAGTGAGGGACAGGGACTTCATTCACCCCTCCACTTT. It is translated as CASSEGQGLHSPLHF. The full variable domain, completed using reference TRBV19 and TRBJ1-6, is DGGITQSPKYLFRKEGQNVTLSCEQNLNHDAMYWYRQDPGQGLRLIYYSQIVNDFQKGDIAEGYSVSREKKESFPLTVTSAQKNPTAFYLCASSEGQGLHSPLHFGNGTRLTVT.

This chain joins TRBV5-1 and TRBJ1-1, with a weak D call TRBD1 (6 bases). CDR1 and CDR2 (germline): SGHRS, YFSETQ. This CDR3 is built from 17 residues. Between the trimmed V and J ends, which lost 4 bases and 4 bases, there was a span of 23 bases. This chain's CDR3 is CASSPTFGSGEGTEAFF. For the CDR3, the DNA is TGCGCCAGCAGCCCGACATTTGGCTCAGGGGAAGGCACTGAAGCTTTCTTT. The full variable domain, rest sourced from reference TRBV5-1 and TRBJ1-1, is KAGVTQTPRYLIKTRGQQVTLSCSPISGHRSVSWYQQTPGQGLQFLFEYFSETQRNKGNFPGRFSGRQFSNSRSEMNVSTLELGDSALYLCASSPTFGSGEGTEAFFGQGTRLTVV.

The rearrangement joins TRBV7-2 to TRBJ2-5; D gene unclear. The CDR3 length is 13 residues. The germline gives CDR1 SGHTA, CDR2 FQGNSA. Deletions cut 6 bases from V and 5 bases from J, with 13 bases between. CDR3 DNA sequence: TGTGCCAGCAGTCTAGGGTGGCGGGAGACCCAGTACTTC. This encodes CASSLGWRETQYF.

The CDR3 loop reads CASSRVRVGSPLHF. The DNA for the CDR3 is TGTGCCAGCAGCCGGGTAAGGGTTGGTTCACCCCTCCACTTT. J is TRBJ1-6 and V is TRBV3-1 (or the pseudogene TRBV3-2); D call uncertain. The V end was cut by 4 bases, the J end by 9 bases, with 13 bases between. The CDR3 totals 14 residues. Germline V CDR1 and CDR2: LGHDT, YNNKEL (reference sequence).

The rearrangement links TRBV5-8 to TRBJ1-1, with D possibly matching TRBD1 (6 bases). The CDR3 sequence is 15 residues long. The germline V gene encodes CDR1 SGHTS and CDR2 YDEGEE. Trimming cost V 4 bases and J 1 base, with 14 bases left between them. The CDR3 here is CASSRLRGGNTEAFF. CDR3 DNA: TGTGCCAGCAGCCGACTCAGGGGAGGGAACACTGAAGCTTTCTTT.

This chain links TRBV12-5 with TRBJ2-7, with 10 bases fitting TRBD1. The CDR3 length is 17 residues. Germline CDR1 and CDR2: LGHNT and FRNRAP. Unmatched junction bases numbered 13, after V lost 1 base and J lost 7 bases. CDR3 protein: CASGLGYGTTGGREQYF. The CDR3 nucleotides read TGTGCTAGTGGTTTGGGCTACGGAACGACAGGGGGCCGTGAGCAGTACTTC.

The chain has TRBV12-3 or TRBV12-4 and TRBJ1-1; D is ambiguous. V lost 7 bases and J 3 bases, leaving 9 bases between the germline ends. The CDR3 sequence is 12 residues long. The CDR3 bases are TGTGCCAGCACCCAACTATACACTGAAGCTTTCTTT. Amino acids: CASTQLYTEAFF.

The genes are TRBV5-1 and TRBJ2-5; TRBD2 is a possible D gene (6 bases). This CDR3 is built from 14 residues. Trimming removed 6 bases from V and 1 base from J, with 13 bases in between. Germline loops: CDR1 SGHRS, CDR2 YFSETQ. The CDR3 coding sequence is TGCGCCAGCAACTATGGACTACCCCAAGAGACCCAGTACTTC. It yields the protein CASNYGLPQETQYF.

V usage is TRBV5-4 and J usage is TRBJ1-2, with D possibly TRBD1 on 5 matching bases. The germline V gene has CDR1 SGHNT and CDR2 YYREEE (reference sequence). The CDR3 covers 12 residues. V was shortened by 5 bases and J by 8 bases, with 13 bases between the two germline ends. The CDR3 sequence: CASRPDSFGYTF. DNA of the CDR3: TGTGCCAGCAGACCTGACAGTTTCGGCTACACCTTC.

The chain joins TRBV28 to TRBJ2-2; the match to TRBD2 covers 13 bases. Per germline, CDR1 MDHEN and CDR2 SYDVKM. The CDR3 runs 18 residues. The V segment lost 3 bases and the J segment 6 bases; nucleotides outside the gene matches: 10. The CDR3 here is CASSFRGLAGYKSGELFF. Written as DNA, the CDR3 is TGTGCCAGCAGTTTCCGGGGACTAGCGGGGTATAAGTCCGGGGAGCTGTTTTTT.

This chain joins TRBV3-1 (or the pseudogene TRBV3-2) and TRBJ1-1; D not resolved. Germline assignment: CDR1 LGHDT and CDR2 YNNKEL (reference sequence). V lost 1 base and J lost 2, with 11 bases in between. The length of the CDR3 is 15 residues. The CDR3 is CASSQAGTSNTEAFF. The CDR3 DNA reads as TGTGCCAGCAGCCAAGCTGGCACCAGTAACACTGAAGCTTTCTTT.

This rearrangement joins TRBV7-8 to TRBJ1-1; the match to TRBD1 covers 12 bases. This CDR3 is built from 15 residues. In germline, CDR1 is SGHVS, CDR2 FQNEAQ. The trim removed 2 bases at V and 6 bases at J, leaving 4 bases unmatched. The CDR3 nucleotides are TGTGCCAGCAGCTTATCCGGGACAGGGGGCCCTGAAGCTTTCTTT. It encodes CASSLSGTGGPEAFF.

The gene calls are TRBV3-1 (or the pseudogene TRBV3-2) and TRBJ1-4; 7 nucleotides align to TRBD1. Germline CDR1 is LGHDT and CDR2 is YNNKEL (reference sequence). The CDR3 runs 14 residues. V trimming: 5 bases; J trimming: 3 bases; junction bases outside the gene matches: 3. CDR3 loop: CASSDRASNEKLFF. CDR3 DNA sequence: TGTGCCAGCAGCGACAGGGCGTCTAATGAAAAACTGTTTTTT.